The rows below give T cell receptor beta chains drawn from one sample of a study of T-cell reconstitution after alpha-beta-depleted transplantation in children. MiXCR, run by TCRdb on the PCR reads, gives a single entry per CDR3 protein. The sample has around 360,000 distinct CDR3 sequences; about a tenth are singletons. The sequences come from PBMCs from the stem cell graft donor, collected from the stem cell graft. These receptors all stem from a human donor who donated a stem cell graft to a child with acute lymphoblastic leukemia. Each CDR3 is given with its conserved first and last residue. The D gene is left open where the match is weak. Not all rows give a size; the values are once, few, many and, for expanded clones, a class.

d_call,clone_size,v_call,j_call,cdr3_nt,cdr3_aa
TRBD2,NA,TRBV7-2,TRBJ2-3,TGTGCCAGCAGCGTGCATGGGCGGGAGGAGGATACGCAGTATTTT,CASSVHGREEDTQYF
TRBD2,many,TRBV20-1,TRBJ2-1,TGCAGTGCTAGAGAGGGACTAGCGGGAGTCATGCTTACGGGGAATGAGCAGTTCTTC,CSAREGLAGVMLTGNEQFF
TRBD2,many,TRBV7-3,TRBJ2-3,TGTGCCAGCAGCTTAACTCCGTCTTCGGGAGGGCACAACACAGATACGCAGTATTTT,CASSLTPSSGGHNTDTQYF
NA,NA,TRBV28,TRBJ1-1,TGTGCCAGCAGAGTATTCGGCACTGAAGCTTTCTTT,CASRVFGTEAFF
TRBD2,many,TRBV6-1,TRBJ2-3,TGTGCCAGCAGTAGTAGCGGGATCACAGATACGCAGTATTTT,CASSSSGITDTQYF
NA,few,TRBV29-1,TRBJ2-1,TGCAGCGTTTTCGACAGGTATTACAATGAGCAGTTCTTC,CSVFDRYYNEQFF
TRBD1,NA,TRBV7-9,TRBJ2-7,TGTGCCAGCAGCCTACAGGGCGCCGGGACAGGGGAGTGGGAGCAGTACTTC,CASSLQGAGTGEWEQYF
NA,many,TRBV10-3,TRBJ2-3,TGTGCCATCAGTGATAACACAGATACGCAGTATTTT,CAISDNTDTQYF
NA,few,TRBV7-8,TRBJ2-2,TGTGCCAGCAGCTTAGAGGTCGGGGAGCTGTTTTTT,CASSLEVGELFF
TRBD2,few,TRBV6-1,TRBJ2-7,TGTGCCAGCCGTGGCGGGACTAGCGATCCCCCCAGCTCCTACGAGCAGTACTTC,CASRGGTSDPPSSYEQYF
TRBD2,many,TRBV7-2,TRBJ2-7,TGTGCCAGCAGCGTCGGACTAGCGGGTCCTTACGAGCAGTACTTC,CASSVGLAGPYEQYF
NA,many,TRBV27,TRBJ2-5,TGTGCCAGCAGTCCAACCCCTATGTACCAAGAGACCCAGTACTTC,CASSPTPMYQETQYF
NA,few,TRBV4-1,TRBJ2-7,TGCGCCAGCAGCCTAATGGGGCAGGGGGGCGAGCAGTACTTC,CASSLMGQGGEQYF
NA,NA,TRBV7-2,TRBJ1-1,TGTGCCAGCAGCTTAACACCCCACATAGCTGAAGCTTTCTTT,CASSLTPHIAEAFF
NA,NA,TRBV5-1,TRBJ1-1,TGCGCCAGCAGCCTCTCAGGGGCCGCGAACACTGAAGCTTTCTTT,CASSLSGAANTEAFF
TRBD2,many,TRBV5-1,TRBJ2-1,TGCGCCAGCAGGCTAGCGGGAGGGCCGAATGAGCAGTTCTTC,CASRLAGGPNEQFF
TRBD2,NA,TRBV27,TRBJ2-1,TGTGCCAGCAGTTTATTAGAACTAGCGGGGGACAATGAGCAGTTCTTC,CASSLLELAGDNEQFF
NA,NA,TRBV6-5,TRBJ1-1,TGTGCCAGCAGTTACGTCCGAGGAGACACTGAAGCTTTCTTT,CASSYVRGDTEAFF